The 14 T cell receptor beta chains below all came from one sample that was sequenced in a study of neurological immune-mediated disorders. TCRdb re-called the 5' RACE reads through MiXCR, storing one row per CDR3 protein. The table lists tens of thousands of distinct CDR3 sequences, under 5% of them singletons. The sample was PBMCs. Receptors were obtained from a man aged 50 or older with multiple sclerosis.

This clonotype came up many times. V gene TRBV20-1 combines with J gene TRBJ2-7; 12 nucleotides line up with TRBD1. This CDR3 spans 14 amino acids. J was trimmed by 6 bases and V by 5 bases; bases with no gene match: 8. Germline values: CDR1 DFQATT, CDR2 SNEGSKA (reference sequence). As DNA, the CDR3 is TGCAGTGCTCCCGGAGGGACAGGGGGCAGCGAGCAGTACGTC. This codes for CSAPGGTGGSEQYV.

In its sample, this clonotype was seen many times. This chain uses TRBV4-1 with TRBJ1-2, with D tentatively TRBD1 (6 bases). The germline CDR1 and CDR2 sequences are MGHRA and YSYEKL. Trimming removed 5 bases at V and 4 bases at J, with 14 bases between. This CDR3 is 14 amino acids long. The CDR3 loop is CASSKRGGGYGYTF. DNA of the CDR3: TGCGCCAGCAGCAAACGAGGGGGGGGCTATGGCTACACCTTC.

This clonotype has at least ten counts. V gene TRBV10-3 combines with J gene TRBJ1-4, with D unresolved. Trimming pared 1 base from V and 11 bases from J, leaving 8 bases between. Germline V gene sequence: CDR1 ENHRY, CDR2 SYGVKD. This CDR3 is built from 12 residues. CDR3 sequence: CAISELSEKLFF. The CDR3 bases are TGTGCCATCAGTGAGTTGTCGGAGAAACTGTTTTTT.

Many counts were recorded for this clonotype. This sequence joins TRBV20-1 and TRBJ2-1, with 8 bases aligning to TRBD2. The V and J ends lost 0 bases and 3 bases, in that order; junction bases with no gene match: 4. CDR1 DFQATT and CDR2 SNEGSKA come from the germline V gene (reference sequence). The CDR3 length is 15 residues. The CDR3 protein is CSARDAGGIYNEQFF. CDR3 sequence (DNA): TGCAGTGCTAGAGATGCGGGGGGAATCTACAATGAGCAGTTCTTC.

This clonotype was counted many times. The rearrangement uses TRBV6-2 or TRBV6-3 and TRBJ2-3, with 9 bases aligning to TRBD2. There are 15 residues in the CDR3. V trimming: 2 bases; J trimming: 4 bases; junction bases outside the gene matches: 4. Germline assignment: CDR1 MNHEY and CDR2 SVGEGT. The CDR3 is CASSYASGAADTQYF. The CDR3 DNA follows: TGTGCCAGCAGTTACGCTAGCGGGGCGGCAGATACGCAGTATTTT.

At least ten counts were recorded for this clonotype. V usage is TRBV7-2 and J usage is TRBJ1-5, with 9 bases aligning to TRBD1. CDR1 is SGHTA, CDR2 FQGNSA, per germline. Germline trimming cut 4 bases from V and 7 bases from J; bases unmatched to any gene: 8. CDR3 length: 15 residues. The CDR3 DNA reads TGTGCCAGCAGCTCTACCGGGACAGGGATCCAGCCCCAGCATTTT. Protein: CASSSTGTGIQPQHF.

This clonotype was counted at least ten times. The genes are TRBV6-5 and TRBJ1-2, with D perhaps TRBD1 (5 bases). V gave up 0 bases and J gave up 3 bases, with 11 bases separating them. The length of the CDR3 is 15 residues. The germline CDR1 and CDR2 sequences are MNHEY and SVGAGI. For the CDR3, the DNA is TGTGCCAGCAGTTACTCCCGTAGGGGAGACTATGGCTACACCTTC. Amino acid sequence: CASSYSRRGDYGYTF.

This clonotype was counted many times. The J gene is TRBJ2-1, the V gene TRBV7-6; D unresolved. V shed 5 bases and J shed 5 bases, with 7 bases lying between them. This CDR3 is built from 12 residues. The V gene's germline CDR1 is SGHVS and CDR2 FNYEAQ. In DNA form, the CDR3 reads TGTGCCAGCAGCCAACGCAACAATGAGCAGTTCTTC. Translating gives CASSQRNNEQFF.

In its sample, this clonotype was seen many times. Mismatch with germline at one junction end may stem from a read error. The chain employs TRBV4-2 and TRBJ1-6; 7 positions agree with TRBD1. The germline V gene encodes CDR1 LGHNA and CDR2 YNFKEQ. The CDR3 is 14 residues long. As DNA, the CDR3 is TGTGCCAGCAGCCAAGGACAGGGCGGGTCACCCCTCAACTTT. Its translation: CASSQGQGGSPLNF.

The chain employs TRBV7-6 and TRBJ2-1, with 7 bases matching TRBD1. V was pared by 1 base and J by 6 bases, with 6 bases of the junction left unmatched. The CDR3 is made up of 15 amino acids. Germline CDR1 is SGHVS and CDR2 is FNYEAQ. The CDR3 DNA reads as TGTGCCAGCAGCTTAGTGGGACAGATATCCAATGAGCAGTTCTTC. Encoded protein: CASSLVGQISNEQFF.

This CDR3 reads CASSLRDRALYSNQPQHF. CDR3 DNA: TGTGCCAGCTCTCTCCGGGACAGGGCTCTTTATAGCAATCAGCCCCAGCATTTT. The chain employs TRBV18 and TRBJ1-5; TRBD1 matches 9 bases. V trimming: 6 bases; J trimming: 0 bases; junction bases outside the gene matches: 12. CDR1 and CDR2 from the germline V gene are KGHSH and LQKENI. The length of the CDR3 is 18 residues.

Many counts were recorded for this clonotype. The chain is built from TRBV5-1 and TRBJ1-2; 7 nucleotides match TRBD1. Germline V lookup: CDR1 SGHRS, CDR2 YFSETQ. The CDR3 sequence is 14 residues long. V lost 0 bases and J lost 2; bases outside the gene matches: 1. CDR3 in amino acids: CASSLAGGNYGYTF. CDR3 sequence (DNA): TGCGCCAGCAGCTTGGCAGGGGGAAACTATGGCTACACCTTC. Full variable domain (missing parts from reference TRBV5-1 and TRBJ1-2): KAGVTQTPRYLIKTRGQQVTLSCSPISGHRSVSWYQQTPGQGLQFLFEYFSETQRNKGNFPGRFSGRQFSNSRSEMNVSTLELGDSALYLCASSLAGGNYGYTFGSGTRLTVV.

At least ten counts were recorded for this clonotype. The rearrangement joins TRBV7-2 to TRBJ1-5, with 7 bases fitting TRBD1. This CDR3 is built from 14 residues. Looked up from germline, CDR1 is SGHTA and CDR2 is FQGNSA. V lost 5 bases, J lost 3 bases, and 4 bases stayed unmatched. The CDR3 DNA is TGTGCCAGCAGCGCGACAGGGCTCAATCAGCCCCAGCATTTT. Translation: CASSATGLNQPQHF.

This clonotype showed up just a few times. This may come from a read error, since a much larger clone is one base off. The chain combines TRBV11-2 with TRBJ1-6; D perhaps matches TRBD1 (6 bases). This CDR3 contains 17 residues. V lost 6 bases, J lost 2 bases, and 17 bases lay in between. Germline V gene data show CDR1 as SGHAT and CDR2 as FQNNGV. Here the CDR3 reads CASRLGGRGTYNSPLHF. DNA of the CDR3: TGTGCCAGCAGATTGGGGGGCAGGGGTACCTATAATTCACCCCTCCACTTT.